This T cell receptor beta chain was sequenced for a study of early T cells in non-severe SARS-CoV-2 infection. As for the study in general: Unsorted whole blood bulk RNA was sequenced, with unpaired chains.

cDNA molecules, individually, were tagged with unique molecular identifiers. Using its own MiXCR run on the 5' RACE reads, TCRdb lists one record per CDR3 protein. The sample records around 75,000 distinct CDR3 sequences, about 9% being singletons. The CDR3 spans 14 residues. Trimming removed 3 bases from V and 1 base from J, with 10 bases in between. Germline CDR1 and CDR2: LNHDA and SQIVND (reference sequence). As for this clonotype: The antigen remains undetermined.

Study-level points and caveats: Sequences matched to VDJdb favored anti-spike CD8 responses, while private and CD4 specificities were missed.

This receptor was identified in an adult who was a healthcare worker with PCR-confirmed SARS-CoV-2 infection or an uninfected control (not recorded which). This rearrangement joins TRBV19 to TRBJ2-7; no definite D call. The sample comprised whole blood. CDR3 DNA: TGTGCCAGTAGTATTCGGGCGGTTTCCTACGAGCAGTACTTC. This encodes CASSIRAVSYEQYF.